Below, one T cell receptor beta chain is given with its context. Its target is unknown. Every sample yielded at least 6.5 million isolated PBMCs. These data belong to a study of blood T cells in healthy people across ages. Overall study findings and caveats: Age brought a roughly linear fall in TCR beta diversity measured per million T cells. Possibly, changes in expanded clonotypes were confounded because donor CMV status was unknown.

Next came a second PCR, run for about 7 to 12 cycles, which used a sample-barcoded 5' primer along with a J-beta primer mix. TCRdb processed the 5' RACE reads anew with MiXCR; each CDR3 protein has one entry. The sample lists 850,000 to 1,300,000 distinct CDR3 sequences; around 45% were seen once. V lost 5 bases and J lost 6, with 10 bases in between. This CDR3 contains 13 residues. The specimen sequenced was blood. This receptor was taken from a woman aged 55-69 years in good health. This chain uses TRBV12-3 or TRBV12-4 with TRBJ1-4, with D possibly matching TRBD1 (5 bases). As DNA, the CDR3 is TGTGCCAGCAGTGTGGGGGGATATGAAAAACTGTTTTTT. This translates into CASSVGGYEKLFF.